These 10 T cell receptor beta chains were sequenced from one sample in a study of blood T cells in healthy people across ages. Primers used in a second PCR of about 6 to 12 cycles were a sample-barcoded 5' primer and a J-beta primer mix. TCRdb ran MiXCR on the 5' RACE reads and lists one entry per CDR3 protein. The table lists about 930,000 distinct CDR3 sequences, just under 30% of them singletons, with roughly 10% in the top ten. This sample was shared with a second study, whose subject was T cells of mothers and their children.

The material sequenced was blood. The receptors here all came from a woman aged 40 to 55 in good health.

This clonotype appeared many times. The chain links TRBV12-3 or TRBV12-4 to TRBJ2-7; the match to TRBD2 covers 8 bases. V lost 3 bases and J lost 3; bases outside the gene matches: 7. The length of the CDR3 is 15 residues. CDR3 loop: CASSFGVAGIYEQYF. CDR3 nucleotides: TGTGCCAGCAGTTTTGGGGTAGCGGGGATCTACGAGCAGTACTTC.

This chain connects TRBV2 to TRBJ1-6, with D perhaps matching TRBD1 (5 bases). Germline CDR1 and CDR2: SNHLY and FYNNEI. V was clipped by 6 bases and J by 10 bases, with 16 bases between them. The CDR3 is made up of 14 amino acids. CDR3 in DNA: TGTGCCAGCAGGGGCGAGACAGTGGGCTCACCCCTCCACTTT. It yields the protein CASRGETVGSPLHF.

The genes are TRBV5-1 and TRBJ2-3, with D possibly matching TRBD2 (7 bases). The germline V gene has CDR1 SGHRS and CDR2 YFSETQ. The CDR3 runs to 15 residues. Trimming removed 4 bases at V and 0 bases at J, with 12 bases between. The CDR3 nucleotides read TGCGCCAGCAGCGACGGGGGGCCTAGCACAGATACGCAGTATTTT. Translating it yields CASSDGGPSTDTQYF. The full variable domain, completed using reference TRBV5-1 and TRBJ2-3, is KAGVTQTPRYLIKTRGQQVTLSCSPISGHRSVSWYQQTPGQGLQFLFEYFSETQRNKGNFPGRFSGRQFSNSRSEMNVSTLELGDSALYLCASSDGGPSTDTQYFGPGTRLTVL.

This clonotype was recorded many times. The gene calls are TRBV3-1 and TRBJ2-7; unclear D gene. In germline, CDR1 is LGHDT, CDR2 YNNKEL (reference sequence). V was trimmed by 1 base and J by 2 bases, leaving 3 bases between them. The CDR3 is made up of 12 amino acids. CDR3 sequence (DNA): TGTGCCAGCAGCCAAGTAGCCTACGAGCAGTACTTC. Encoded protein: CASSQVAYEQYF.

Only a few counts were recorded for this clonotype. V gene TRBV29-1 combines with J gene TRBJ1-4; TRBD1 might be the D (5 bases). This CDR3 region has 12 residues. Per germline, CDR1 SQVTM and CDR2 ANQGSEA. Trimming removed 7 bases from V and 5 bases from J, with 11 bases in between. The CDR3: CSGGGGNEKLFF. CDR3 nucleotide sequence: TGCAGCGGCGGGGGGGGGAATGAAAAACTGTTTTTT.

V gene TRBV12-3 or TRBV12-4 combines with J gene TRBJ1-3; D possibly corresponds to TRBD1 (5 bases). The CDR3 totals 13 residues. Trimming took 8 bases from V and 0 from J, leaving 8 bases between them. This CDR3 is CASGASSGNTIYF. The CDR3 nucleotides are TGTGCCAGCGGGGCCTCCTCTGGAAACACCATATATTTT.

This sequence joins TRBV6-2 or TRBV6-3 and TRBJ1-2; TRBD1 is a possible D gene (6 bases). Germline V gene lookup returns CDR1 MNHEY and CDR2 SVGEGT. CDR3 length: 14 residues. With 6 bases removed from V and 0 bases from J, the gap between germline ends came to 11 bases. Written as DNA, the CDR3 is TGTGCCAGCAGCCGCGGGACAACTAACTATGGCTACACCTTC. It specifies CASSRGTTNYGYTF.

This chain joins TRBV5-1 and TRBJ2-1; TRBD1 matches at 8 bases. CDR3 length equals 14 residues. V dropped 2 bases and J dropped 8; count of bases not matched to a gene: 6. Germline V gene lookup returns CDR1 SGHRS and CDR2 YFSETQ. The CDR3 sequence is CASSFGQGKDEQFF. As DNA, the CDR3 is TGCGCCAGCAGCTTCGGACAGGGTAAAGATGAGCAGTTCTTC.

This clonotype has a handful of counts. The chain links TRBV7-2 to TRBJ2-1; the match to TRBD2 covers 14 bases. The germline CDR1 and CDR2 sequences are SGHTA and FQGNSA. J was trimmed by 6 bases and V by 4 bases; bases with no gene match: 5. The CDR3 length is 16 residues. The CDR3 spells CASSSRTSGGINEQFF. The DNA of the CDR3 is TGTGCCAGCAGCTCCAGGACTAGCGGGGGGATCAATGAGCAGTTCTTC.

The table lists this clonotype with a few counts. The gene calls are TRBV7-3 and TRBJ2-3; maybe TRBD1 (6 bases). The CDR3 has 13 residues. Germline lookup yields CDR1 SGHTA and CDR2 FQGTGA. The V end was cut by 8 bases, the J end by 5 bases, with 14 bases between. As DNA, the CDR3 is TGTGCCAGCGGTTCAGGGGCTAGAGATACGCAGTATTTT. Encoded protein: CASGSGARDTQYF.